This record covers a single T cell receptor (beta chain). This entry is derived from a study of shared clonotypes between healthy human individuals. Trimming removed 5 bases at V and 5 bases at J, with 10 bases between. The CDR3 has 13 amino acids. The V gene's germline CDR1 is LNHDA and CDR2 SQIVND (reference sequence). The assay used deep level. The assay was immunoSEQ multiplex PCR, and TCRdb's table has in-frame clones only and misses some. In the table there are 950,000 to 1,300,000 clones, approximately 76% of which are singletons. The source is a man aged 18-30 years in good health. The sample taken for sequencing was memory CD4+ T cells sorted from blood. Subset: CD45RA-negative fraction. J is TRBJ1-5 and V is TRBV19; tentative D call: TRBD1 (5 bases). The CDR3 nucleotides are TGTGCCAGTAGTCAGGGTTGGGATCAGCCCCAGCATTTT. It translates to CASSQGWDQPQHF.